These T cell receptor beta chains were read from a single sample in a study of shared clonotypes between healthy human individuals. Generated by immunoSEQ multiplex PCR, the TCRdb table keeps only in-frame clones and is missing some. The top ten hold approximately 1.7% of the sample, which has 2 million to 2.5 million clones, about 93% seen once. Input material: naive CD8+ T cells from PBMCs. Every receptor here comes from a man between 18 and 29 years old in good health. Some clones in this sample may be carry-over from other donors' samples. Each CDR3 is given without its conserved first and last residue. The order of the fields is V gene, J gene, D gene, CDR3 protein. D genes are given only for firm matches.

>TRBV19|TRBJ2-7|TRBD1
ASSFRGLYEQY
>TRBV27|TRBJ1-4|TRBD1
ASRGAWDSQFEKLF
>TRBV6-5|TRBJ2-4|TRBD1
ASSYSRTGKNIQY
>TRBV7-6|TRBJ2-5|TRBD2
ASSRTSGNQETQY
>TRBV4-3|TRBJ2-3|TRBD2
ASSQALQRERPDTQY
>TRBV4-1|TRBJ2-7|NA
ASSQGGTGLYEQY
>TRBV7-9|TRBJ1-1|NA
ASSATGNTEAF
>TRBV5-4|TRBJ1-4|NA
ASSTATNEKLF
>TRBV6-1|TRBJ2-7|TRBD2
ASSDTELAGAGEQY
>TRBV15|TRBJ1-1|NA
ATSHKGRLEAF
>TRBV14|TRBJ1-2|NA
ASSPGGYGYT
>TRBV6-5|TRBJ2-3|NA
ASSLSGTQDTQY
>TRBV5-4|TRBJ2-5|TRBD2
ASKEREALETQY
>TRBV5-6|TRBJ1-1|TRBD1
ASSPKRTGRGTEAF
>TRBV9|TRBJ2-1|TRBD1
ASSGEGQYNEQF
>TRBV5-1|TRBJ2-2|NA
ASSYEVAGELF
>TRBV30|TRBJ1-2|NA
AWSGSLTLGADT
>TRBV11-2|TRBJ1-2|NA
ASSLSRGLYGYT
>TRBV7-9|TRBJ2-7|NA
ASSLTRGEQY
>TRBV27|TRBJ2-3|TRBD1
ASSLDRDGVGTDTQY
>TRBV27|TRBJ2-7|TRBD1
ASSSRGQGYEQY
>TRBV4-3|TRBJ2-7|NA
ASSYGPAYEQY
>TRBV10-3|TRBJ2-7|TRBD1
AISDPGTANEQY
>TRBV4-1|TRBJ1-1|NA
ASSQEYREYTEAF
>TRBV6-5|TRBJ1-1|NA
ANSYDTGRNTEAF
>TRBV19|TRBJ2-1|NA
ASKFTASSYNEQF
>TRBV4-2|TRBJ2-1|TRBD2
ASTRLAGDRYNEQF
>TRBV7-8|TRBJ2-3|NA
ASSSAEISTDTQY
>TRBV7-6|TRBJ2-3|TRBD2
ASSGRLAGVGDTQY
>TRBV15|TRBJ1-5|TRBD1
ATSRDREGRGRNQPQH
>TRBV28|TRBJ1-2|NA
ASRSRGWGYGYT
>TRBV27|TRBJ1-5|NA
ASRRGGGNQPQH
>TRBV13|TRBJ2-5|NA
ASSLGGSETQY
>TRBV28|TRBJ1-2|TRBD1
ASSLGQGVGGYT
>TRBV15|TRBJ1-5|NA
ATSTPVKGDAGAQH
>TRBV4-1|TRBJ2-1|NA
ASSHDKSSYNEQF
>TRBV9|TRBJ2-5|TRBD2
ASSSKSGTSGVQY
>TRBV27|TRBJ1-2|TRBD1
ASSSGQGARGYT
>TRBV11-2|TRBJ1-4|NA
ASSLGGPNEKLF
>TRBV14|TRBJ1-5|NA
ASSQGLSQPQH
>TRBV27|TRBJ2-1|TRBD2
ASSLGGLAVAYNEQF
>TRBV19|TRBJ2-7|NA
ASSIDLQQIPYEQY
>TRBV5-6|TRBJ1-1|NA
ASSLVLWGERNTEAF
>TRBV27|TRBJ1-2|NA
ASSINWYSAANYGYT
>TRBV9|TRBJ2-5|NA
ASSGRGSGETQY
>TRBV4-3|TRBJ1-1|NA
ASSQDFEDGRLNTEAF